This TCR beta chain was identified during a study of read filtering for tumor transcriptome and immune sequencing. Across the whole study: Patients were some 16 male and roughly 15 female, mean age 65.9 years, range roughly 45 to 85.

Looked up from germline, CDR1 is LGHDT and CDR2 is YNNKEL (reference sequence). J lost 2 bases, V lost 1 base, and 5 bases had no gene match. The CDR3 is 15 amino acids. Molecular barcoded adaptors covering alpha/delta and beta/gamma chains were used on roughly 400 ng RNA. TCRdb called the reads again in MiXCR, with one record for every CDR3 protein. Among 50,000 or so distinct CDR3 sequences listed, approximately 18% were seen once. The sequenced sample was a population of CD138-negative cells sorted from bone marrow. This sequence joins TRBV3-1 and TRBJ2-7; TRBD2 aligns across 7 bases. The sequence was obtained from a donor at least 40 years old with multiple myeloma. The CDR3 region has the DNA TGTGCCAGCAGCCAAGCCGGGACTAAAACCTACGAGCAGTACTTC. Encoded protein: CASSQAGTKTYEQYF.